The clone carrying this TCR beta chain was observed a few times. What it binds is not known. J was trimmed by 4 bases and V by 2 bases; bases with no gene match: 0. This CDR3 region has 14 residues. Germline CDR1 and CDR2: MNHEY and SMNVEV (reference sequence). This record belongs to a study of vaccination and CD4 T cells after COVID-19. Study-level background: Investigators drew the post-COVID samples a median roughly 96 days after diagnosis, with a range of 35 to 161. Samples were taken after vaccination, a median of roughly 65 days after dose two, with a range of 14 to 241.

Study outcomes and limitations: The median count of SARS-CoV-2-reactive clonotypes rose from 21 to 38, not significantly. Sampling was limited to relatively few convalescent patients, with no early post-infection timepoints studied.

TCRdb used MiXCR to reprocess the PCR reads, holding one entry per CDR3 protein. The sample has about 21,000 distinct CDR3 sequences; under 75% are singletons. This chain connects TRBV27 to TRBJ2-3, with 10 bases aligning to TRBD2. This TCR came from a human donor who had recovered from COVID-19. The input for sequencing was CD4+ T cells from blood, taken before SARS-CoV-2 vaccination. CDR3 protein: CASSLLAGADTQYF. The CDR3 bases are TGTGCCAGCAGTTTACTAGCGGGAGCAGATACGCAGTATTTT.